This TCR beta chain was profiled in a study of CD8+ T cells in alopecia areata. Study background: Each of the treated patients was given oral tofacitinib, 5 to 10 mg twice daily, for moderate-to-severe alopecia areata.

cDNA serving as the sequencing template came from extracted, reverse transcribed RNA. Measured with immunoSEQ multiplex PCR; TCRdb has only the in-frame clones, and not every one. Among some 7,500 clones, about 60% were seen once, and the ten largest hold approximately 13%. Germline CDR1 reads LGHNA; CDR2 reads YSLEER. Trimming pared 4 bases from V and 5 bases from J, leaving 11 bases between. The CDR3 sequence is 13 residues long. The study team obtained lesional scalp punch biopsies and peripheral blood from alopecia areata patients. The source is a human donor with alopecia areata. The sequenced sample was skin, obtained at week 0. This chain links TRBV4-3 with TRBJ1-1; D may be TRBD1 (5 bases). CDR3 nucleotides: TGCGCCAGCAGCCCGGGACGTGGGACTGAAGCTTTCTTT. Its translation is CASSPGRGTEAFF.